The subject of this entry is one TCR beta chain. Antigen unknown. Sequenced by immunoSEQ multiplex PCR; TCRdb stores in-frame clones only, minus some. The data show about 120,000 clones, with around 89% seen just once and just over 3.5% held by the top ten. The sample belongs to a study of T cell responses to AZD1222 COVID-19 vaccine. The CDR3 runs 15 residues. The V and J ends lost 0 bases and 5 bases respectively, with 13 bases between them. The germline CDR1 and CDR2 sequences are SGDLS and YYNGEE. Study-level points and caveats: No day 14 peak samples; only post-peak repertoires were characterized. Spike-wide vaccine-associated CD4 TCRs dominated at 160-218 and 743-854.

The clonotype comes from an adult who received the AZD1222 COVID-19 vaccine. The sequencing used peripheral blood, collected 28 days after the second AZD1222 dose. The chain carries TRBV9 and TRBJ2-3, with D perhaps given as TRBD1 or TRBD2 (5 bases each). CDR3 residues: CASSVGQGAGDTQYF. In DNA form, the CDR3 reads TGTGCCAGCAGCGTAGGGCAGGGAGCAGGAGATACGCAGTATTTT.